This T cell receptor beta chain is drawn from a study of T cell changes during pregnancy in multiple sclerosis. From germline, CDR1 is MNHNY and CDR2 SVGAGI (reference sequence). The CDR3 sequence is 14 residues long. The V gene end was trimmed by 7 bases and the J gene end by 2 bases; junction bases not matched to a gene: 5. Profiling relied on immunoSEQ multiplex PCR, and the TCRdb table lists in-frame clones only, not all of them. The sample shows around 40,000 clones, approximately 90% of them seen only once. The chain carries TRBV6-6 and TRBJ1-1, with 9 bases lining up with TRBD1. The sequence derives from a female donor in good health, enrolled as a control in a pregnancy study. Sequencing used CD4+ T cells from peripheral blood mononuclear cells, obtained after pregnancy. CDR3 residues: CASIEQGANTEAFF. Here the CDR3 DNA reads TGTGCCAGCATCGAACAGGGGGCCAACACTGAAGCTTTCTTT.